These 14 T cell receptor beta chains were sequenced from one sample in a study of beta chain features in type 1 diabetes. Sequencing targeted expressed TCRB transcripts, as all isolated RNA had been reverse transcribed. Data came from immunoSEQ multiplex PCR; TCRdb stores just in-frame clones and leaves some out. The sample includes hundreds of thousands of clones, about a sixth of them seen just once. Specimen: naive CD4+ T cells from blood. Receptors were obtained from a man aged 18 to 29 in good health.

This clone has only a few counts. This sequence joins TRBV7-2 and TRBJ2-4; the match to TRBD2 covers 11 bases. The V gene's germline CDR1 is SGHTA and CDR2 FQGNSA. The CDR3 has 16 amino acids. V was pared by 0 bases and J by 4 bases, with 2 bases of the junction left unmatched. The CDR3: CASSLARTSGKNIQYF. CDR3 nucleotide sequence: TGTGCCAGCAGCTTAGCTAGGACTAGCGGGAAAAACATTCAGTACTTC.

The gene calls are TRBV28 and TRBJ2-3; D remains unclear. The V end lost 3 bases, the J end lost 6 bases, and 16 bases lay between the germline ends. Germline V gives CDR1 MDHEN, CDR2 SYDVKM. CDR3 size: 15 residues. CDR3 in DNA: TGTGCCAGCAGTTTTTCGTGGGCCAAGGATGATACGCAGTATTTT. This translates into CASSFSWAKDDTQYF.

This clone occurred a few times. The chain has TRBV5-1 and TRBJ2-1; 11 nucleotides align to TRBD2. Trimming at V came to 3 bases and at J to 6 bases, leaving 8 bases not matched to a gene. Germline CDR1 reads SGHRS; CDR2 reads YFSETQ. The CDR3 spans 16 residues. The CDR3 loop is CASSSGTSGPSNEQFF. CDR3 sequence (DNA): TGCGCCAGCAGCTCCGGGACTAGCGGTCCTTCCAATGAGCAGTTCTTC.

This clone has a count of ten or more. This rearrangement joins TRBV7-9 to TRBJ1-5, with 9 bases lining up with TRBD1. With V trimmed by 5 bases and J by 2 bases, 1 base remained unmatched. The CDR3 is 14 amino acids. The V gene's germline CDR1 is SEHNR and CDR2 FQNEAQ (reference sequence). The CDR3 nucleotides read TGTGCCAGCAGCAGGACAGGGGGCAATCAGCCCCAGCATTTT. Amino acids: CASSRTGGNQPQHF.

This clone showed up just a few times. The genes are TRBV4-3 and TRBJ2-7; perhaps TRBD1 as D (6 bases). Germline loops: CDR1 LGHNA, CDR2 YSLEER. V was trimmed by 0 bases and J by 3 bases, leaving 15 bases between them. This CDR3 comprises 16 residues. CDR3 DNA: TGCGCCAGCAGCCAAGACTCCCTAGGGACAAGCTACGAGCAGTACTTC. Translated: CASSQDSLGTSYEQYF.

On this clone: Other DNA sequences in this specimen translate into the identical CDR3. V gene TRBV27 combines with J gene TRBJ2-7, with D tentatively TRBD1 (6 bases). This CDR3 contains 11 residues. The germline V gene encodes CDR1 MNHEY and CDR2 SMNVEV (reference sequence). The DNA for the CDR3 is TGTGGGGGGCGGTCAACTCGAGAGCAGTACTTC. Amino acid sequence: CGGRSTREQYF.

This clone was found a few times. The chain carries TRBV7-9 and TRBJ2-7, with TRBD1 matching 9 bases. The V segment lost 4 bases and the J segment 4 bases; nucleotides outside the gene matches: 17. The CDR3 extends over 18 amino acids. Looked up from germline, CDR1 is SEHNR and CDR2 is FQNEAQ (reference sequence). CDR3 amino acids: CASSSPKTGPQGAYEQYF. CDR3 coding DNA: TGTGCCAGCAGCTCCCCGAAGACGGGACCACAGGGGGCATACGAGCAGTACTTC. The full variable domain, rest sourced from reference TRBV7-9 and TRBJ2-7, is DTGVSQNPRHKITKRGQNVTFRCDPISEHNRLYWYRQTLGQGPEFLTYFQNEAQLEKSRLLSDRFSAERPKGSFSTLEIQRTEQGDSAMYLCASSSPKTGPQGAYEQYFGPGTRLTVT.

This clone was seen more than once but under ten times. CDR3 in amino acids: CASSQDRNRDEQFF. CDR3 nucleotide sequence: TGCGCCAGCAGCCAAGATCGAAACAGGGACGAGCAGTTCTTC. V gene TRBV4-1 combines with J gene TRBJ2-1; D possibly corresponds to TRBD1 (6 bases). The ends were cut back, 0 bases at V and 10 bases at J, with 13 bases in the middle. Germline-derived CDR1 and CDR2 are MGHRA and YSYEKL. The CDR3 contains 14 residues.

This clone was seen a handful of times. The J gene is TRBJ2-7, the V gene TRBV19; TRBD1 matches 7 bases. CDR1 and CDR2 from the germline V gene are LNHDA and SQIVND (reference sequence). This CDR3 spans 15 amino acids. The ends lost 5 bases at V and 0 bases at J; junction bases unmatched: 7. In DNA form, the CDR3 reads TGTGCCAGTAGTGGCCGGGACAGAATCTCCTACGAGCAGTACTTC. Its translation is CASSGRDRISYEQYF.

There are a few counts of this clone. The chain couples TRBV6-6 to TRBJ1-5, with D unclear. The germline gives CDR1 MNHNY, CDR2 SVGAGI (reference sequence). Trimming took off 7 bases at V and 3 bases at J, with 16 bases between the two ends. The CDR3 extends over 15 amino acids. In nucleotides, the CDR3 is TGTGCCAGCAATACACATGACTCGAACAATCAGCCCCAGCATTTT. Protein: CASNTHDSNNQPQHF.

A remark on this clone: Other DNA sequences within the sample encode an identical CDR3. The chain has TRBV28 and TRBJ2-7; the match to TRBD1 covers 8 bases. Germline V gene lookup returns CDR1 MDHEN and CDR2 SYDVKM. There are 14 residues in the CDR3. Unmatched junction bases numbered 5, after V lost 5 bases and J lost 2 bases. The CDR3, as DNA: TGTGCCAGCAGTACCTCAGGGGGCGCCTACGAGCAGTACTTC. It is translated as CASSTSGGAYEQYF.

The V call is TRBV19, the J call TRBJ2-5; 7 nucleotides match TRBD1. Trimming cost V 1 base and J 12 bases; bases outside gene matches: 8. CDR1 and CDR2 (germline): LNHDA, SQIVND (reference sequence). The CDR3 runs to 13 residues. CDR3 region: CASSIVLGQGEYF. Written as DNA, the CDR3 is TGTGCCAGTAGTATAGTTTTAGGGCAGGGGGAGTACTTC. The entire variable domain, with the rest obtained from reference TRBV19 and TRBJ2-5, is as follows: DGGITQSPKYLFRKEGQNVTLSCEQNLNHDAMYWYRQDPGQGLRLIYYSQIVNDFQKGDIAEGYSVSREKKESFPLTVTSAQKNPTAFYLCASSIVLGQGEYFGPGTRLLVL.

The J gene is TRBJ2-3, the V gene TRBV5-4, with D hard to call. V was pared by 4 bases and J by 0 bases, with 6 bases between. CDR3 size: 13 residues. The germline CDR1 and CDR2 sequences are SGHNT and YYREEE (reference sequence). CDR3: CASSITSTDTQYF. The CDR3 DNA reads TGTGCCAGCAGCATAACTAGCACAGATACGCAGTATTTT.

This clone occurred once. The chain employs TRBV7-8 and TRBJ1-3; D is undetermined. V was clipped by 1 base and J by 4 bases, with 8 bases between them. Germline CDR1 is SGHVS and CDR2 is FQNEAQ. The CDR3 spans 14 residues. The DNA of the CDR3 is TGTGCCAGCAGCTTAGGGACGGGGGGAAACACCATATATTTT. This translates into CASSLGTGGNTIYF.